Sequencing of this T cell receptor beta chain was carried out in a study of OX40 agonist ivuxolimab in advanced cancers. Profiled with immunoSEQ multiplex PCR; TCRdb holds only in-frame clones, not every one. The table lists about 73,000 clones, 75% to 95% of them singletons. The material was CD4+ or CD8+ T cells sorted from blood, obtained in a trial of the OX40 agonist ivuxolimab. The TCR was taken from an adult with an advanced solid tumor such as melanoma, head and neck, liver or kidney cancer.

CDR3 in DNA: TGTGCCAGCTCACCGACGGACAATGAGCAGTTCTTC. Its translation is CASSPTDNEQFF. The chain couples TRBV18 to TRBJ2-1, with no clear D. The CDR3 runs 12 residues. The V gene lost 3 bases and the J gene lost 5 bases, with 5 bases spanning the gap. CDR1 and CDR2 (germline): KGHSH, LQKENI.